The TCR beta chain described here comes from a study of regulatory T cells in long-lasting Graves disease. Worth noting for this clonotype: Its antigen is not known.

Both iRepertoire HTBI primers and Arm-PCR of CDR3 regions were used to build the TCR beta libraries. In the study's own analysis: Taken together, the samples had around 66 TRBV and roughly 15 TRBJ segments identified. Via MiXCR, TCRdb re-called the multiplex PCR reads, giving one row per CDR3 protein. V and J calls and clone size were set by TCRdb, not the authors. This sample has about 400,000 distinct CDR3 sequences; more than 20% occur once, and the top ten carry less than 25%. The study, taken as a whole, reports: It is possible that accuracy was reduced by the small size of the sample. Persistent disease showed a preference for TRBV28, TRBJ1-2 and TRBJ2-5.

V was pared by 3 bases and J by 1 base, with 9 bases between. Germline V gives CDR1 DFQATT, CDR2 SNEGSKA (reference sequence). This CDR3 is 13 amino acids long. Documented time point: persistent/refractory GD, antithyroid drugs over 5 years with positive TRAb. RNA extracted from PBMCs served as the sequencing template. This chain connects TRBV20-1 to TRBJ2-5; D uncertain. Here the sequenced sample was peripheral blood mononuclear cells (PBMCs), taken when the disease was refractory, from a patient treated with antithyroid drugs. The TCR sequence derives from a female donor with Graves disease. This CDR3 reads CSARKQFQETQYF. CDR3 bases: TGCAGTGCTAGGAAGCAATTCCAAGAGACCCAGTACTTC.